This T cell receptor beta chain was profiled in a study of OX40 agonist ivuxolimab in advanced cancers. Across the study: Each dose-escalation patient presented with hepatocellular carcinoma, melanoma, renal cell or head and neck cancer. Regarding the study as a whole: The study observed clonal expansion of CD4+ and CD8+ blood T cells by week 6 at 0.1 to 3.0 mg/kg. Researchers report that CD8+ T cells had, on average, more expanded clones than CD4+. Some nonresponders also had low normalized T-cell clonal expansion.

Points on this clone: Its specificity is unknown.

The protocol was immunoSEQ multiplex PCR, while the TCRdb copy is restricted to in-frame clones and leaves out a portion. The sample consists of 75,000 to 100,000 clones, approximately 84% of them appearing once. CDR1 and CDR2 (germline): MDHEN, SYDVKM. This CDR3 contains 14 residues. V was clipped by 5 bases and J by 6 bases; unmatched bases: 5. This sample comprised CD4+ or CD8+ T cells sorted from blood, obtained in a trial of the OX40 agonist ivuxolimab. The chain combines TRBV28 with TRBJ2-3; 10 nucleotides agree with TRBD1. The receptor comes from an adult with an advanced solid tumor such as melanoma, head and neck, liver or kidney cancer. As DNA, the CDR3 is TGTGCCAGCAGTCCTGGGACAGGGGTGGATACGCAGTATTTT. The encoded protein is CASSPGTGVDTQYF.